The rows below give T cell receptor beta chains drawn from one sample of a study of blood T cells in healthy people across ages. TCRdb re-derived calls from the 5' RACE reads in MiXCR, one entry per CDR3 protein. There are hundreds of thousands of distinct CDR3 sequences in the sample; about 30% occur only once, and approximately 15% lies in the top ten. The specimen was blood. The source of these receptors is a woman aged 80 or over in good health. CDR3s include the opening cysteine and the closing phenylalanine or tryptophan. Each record gives: J gene, clone size, V gene, D gene, CDR3 protein, CDR3 DNA. A D gene is named only where the DNA matches it firmly. The size of a clone is reported for some rows only, either as once, few or many, or as a class for expanded clones.

j_gene: TRBJ2-3
abundance: many
v_gene: TRBV5-1
d_gene: TRBD1
CDR3aa: CASSSSTGADTQYF
CDR3nt: TGCGCCAGCAGCTCTTCCACAGGGGCAGATACGCAGTATTTT

j_gene: TRBJ2-3
abundance: .
v_gene: TRBV20-1
d_gene: .
CDR3aa: CSARADSTDTQYF
CDR3nt: TGCAGTGCTAGGGCAGACAGCACAGATACGCAGTATTTT

j_gene: TRBJ1-4
abundance: .
v_gene: TRBV20-1
d_gene: .
CDR3aa: CSAIGPLSSEKLFF
CDR3nt: TGCAGTGCTATCGGTCCTTTGAGTTCTGAAAAACTGTTTTTT

j_gene: TRBJ2-1
abundance: many
v_gene: TRBV5-1
d_gene: .
CDR3aa: CASSGGGQGDNEQFF
CDR3nt: TGCGCCAGCAGCGGTGGGGGGCAAGGGGACAATGAGCAGTTCTTC

j_gene: TRBJ2-5
abundance: .
v_gene: TRBV6-2/TRBV6-3
d_gene: TRBD2
CDR3aa: CASGREQLAGVAGTQYF
CDR3nt: TGTGCCAGCGGCCGCGAACAACTAGCGGGGGTCGCCGGGACCCAGTACTTC

j_gene: TRBJ1-1
abundance: .
v_gene: TRBV7-9
d_gene: .
CDR3aa: CASSLDDRRNTEAFF
CDR3nt: TGTGCCAGCAGCTTAGATGACAGGAGGAACACTGAAGCTTTCTTT

j_gene: TRBJ2-1
abundance: many
v_gene: TRBV7-3
d_gene: TRBD1
CDR3aa: CASSLRWDRSGNEQFF
CDR3nt: TGTGCCAGCAGCTTACGGTGGGACAGGTCGGGGAATGAGCAGTTCTTC

j_gene: TRBJ2-5
abundance: many
v_gene: TRBV7-3
d_gene: .
CDR3aa: CASSPGPREQETQYF
CDR3nt: TGTGCCAGCAGCCCGGGACCGAGGGAGCAAGAGACCCAGTACTTC

j_gene: TRBJ2-3
abundance: many
v_gene: TRBV5-1
d_gene: .
CDR3aa: CASSVHQAGDTQYF
CDR3nt: TGCGCCAGCAGCGTTCACCAGGCCGGGGATACGCAGTATTTT

j_gene: TRBJ1-2
abundance: once
v_gene: TRBV5-5
d_gene: .
CDR3aa: CVSSLSGGANYGHTF
CDR3nt: TGTGTCAGCAGCTTGTCCGGAGGGGCTAACTATGGCCACACCTTC

j_gene: TRBJ1-6
abundance: few
v_gene: TRBV3-1
d_gene: .
CDR3aa: CASSLRGEKPLHF
CDR3nt: TGTGCCAGCAGCCTAAGGGGGGAGAAACCCCTCCACTTT

j_gene: TRBJ2-7
abundance: .
v_gene: TRBV27
d_gene: TRBD2
CDR3aa: CASSPTSGIYEQYF
CDR3nt: TGTGCCAGCAGTCCGACTAGCGGAATCTACGAGCAGTACTTC

j_gene: TRBJ2-5
abundance: once
v_gene: TRBV30
d_gene: .
CDR3aa: CAWSSRGVGETQYF
CDR3nt: TGTGCCTGGAGTAGCCGAGGCGTTGGAGAGACCCAGTACTTC

j_gene: TRBJ1-5
abundance: few
v_gene: TRBV7-9
d_gene: TRBD1
CDR3aa: CASSLPGQGDQPQHF
CDR3nt: TGTGCCAGCAGCTTACCGGGACAGGGTGATCAGCCCCAGCATTTT

j_gene: TRBJ2-5
abundance: many
v_gene: TRBV7-2
d_gene: TRBD2
CDR3aa: CASSLGRAFGQETQYF
CDR3nt: TGTGCCAGCAGCTTGGGGAGGGCGTTCGGCCAAGAGACCCAGTACTTC

j_gene: TRBJ2-5
abundance: few
v_gene: TRBV5-1
d_gene: TRBD1
CDR3aa: CASSFRGGGGETQYF
CDR3nt: TGCGCCAGCAGCTTCCGAGGGGGCGGAGGTGAGACCCAGTACTTC

j_gene: TRBJ1-6
abundance: few
v_gene: TRBV30
d_gene: TRBD1
CDR3aa: CAWKVPDRVYYNSPLHF
CDR3nt: TGTGCCTGGAAGGTCCCCGACAGGGTCTACTATAATTCACCCCTCCACTTT

j_gene: TRBJ2-1
abundance: many
v_gene: TRBV9
d_gene: TRBD2
CDR3aa: CASSAERGWDEQFF
CDR3nt: TGTGCCAGCAGCGCCGAGCGGGGGTGGGATGAGCAGTTCTTC

j_gene: TRBJ1-1
abundance: many
v_gene: TRBV5-1
d_gene: .
CDR3aa: CASSGETGFMGTEAFF
CDR3nt: TGCGCCAGCAGCGGAGAAACGGGGTTCATGGGCACTGAAGCTTTCTTT

j_gene: TRBJ2-3
abundance: many
v_gene: TRBV6-6
d_gene: TRBD2
CDR3aa: CASSAREYTDTQYF
CDR3nt: TGTGCCAGCTCGGCGCGGGAGTACACAGATACGCAGTATTTT

j_gene: TRBJ1-2
abundance: .
v_gene: TRBV7-2
d_gene: TRBD1
CDR3aa: CASTFPGQSNYGYTF
CDR3nt: TGTGCCAGCACTTTTCCGGGACAGAGTAACTATGGCTACACCTTC

j_gene: TRBJ1-2
abundance: many
v_gene: TRBV4-1
d_gene: .
CDR3aa: CASSQGGVNYGYTF
CDR3nt: TGCGCCAGCAGCCAAGGGGGAGTTAACTATGGCTACACCTTC

j_gene: TRBJ2-4
abundance: many
v_gene: TRBV24-1
d_gene: TRBD1
CDR3aa: CATSGSTGGKNIQYF
CDR3nt: TGTGCCACCAGTGGCTCGACAGGGGGAAAAAACATTCAGTACTTC

j_gene: TRBJ2-7
abundance: many
v_gene: TRBV4-1
d_gene: .
CDR3aa: CASSQEVWGEQYF
CDR3nt: TGCGCCAGCAGCCAAGAAGTCTGGGGCGAGCAGTACTTC

j_gene: TRBJ1-2
abundance: many
v_gene: TRBV12-3/TRBV12-4
d_gene: .
CDR3aa: CASSSGGHYGYTF
CDR3nt: TGTGCCAGCAGTTCCGGGGGCCACTATGGCTACACCTTC

j_gene: TRBJ1-2
abundance: .
v_gene: TRBV6-1
d_gene: .
CDR3aa: CASSEYQRVNYGCTF
CDR3nt: TGTGCCAGCAGTGAATACCAAAGGGTCAACTATGGCTGCACCTTC

j_gene: TRBJ1-1
abundance: few
v_gene: TRBV21-1
d_gene: .
CDR3aa: CASSKGCRKALHGNTEAFF
CDR3nt: TGTGCCAGCAGCAAAGGATGTCGGAAGGCCCTTCACGGGAACACTGAAGCTTTCTTT

j_gene: TRBJ1-3
abundance: .
v_gene: TRBV10-3
d_gene: .
CDR3aa: CAIYEQGTGNTIYF
CDR3nt: TGTGCCATTTACGAACAGGGCACAGGAAACACCATATATTTT

j_gene: TRBJ2-2
abundance: few
v_gene: TRBV5-6
d_gene: TRBD2
CDR3aa: CASTPGLGNTGELFF
CDR3nt: TGTGCCAGCACCCCGGGACTAGGGAACACCGGGGAGCTGTTTTTT